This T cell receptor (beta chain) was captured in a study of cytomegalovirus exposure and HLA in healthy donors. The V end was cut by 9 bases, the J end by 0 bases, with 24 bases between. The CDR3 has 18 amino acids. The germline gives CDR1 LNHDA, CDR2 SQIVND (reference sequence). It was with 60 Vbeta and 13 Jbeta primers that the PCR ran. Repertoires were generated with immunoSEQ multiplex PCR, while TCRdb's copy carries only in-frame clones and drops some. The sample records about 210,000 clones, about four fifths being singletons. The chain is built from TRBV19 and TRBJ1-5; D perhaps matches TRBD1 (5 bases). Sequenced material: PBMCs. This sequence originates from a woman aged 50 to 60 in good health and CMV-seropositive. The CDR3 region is CASGGIRTEQYSNQPQHF. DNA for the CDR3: TGTGCCAGCGGGGGGATTAGGACGGAACAATATAGCAATCAGCCCCAGCATTTT.